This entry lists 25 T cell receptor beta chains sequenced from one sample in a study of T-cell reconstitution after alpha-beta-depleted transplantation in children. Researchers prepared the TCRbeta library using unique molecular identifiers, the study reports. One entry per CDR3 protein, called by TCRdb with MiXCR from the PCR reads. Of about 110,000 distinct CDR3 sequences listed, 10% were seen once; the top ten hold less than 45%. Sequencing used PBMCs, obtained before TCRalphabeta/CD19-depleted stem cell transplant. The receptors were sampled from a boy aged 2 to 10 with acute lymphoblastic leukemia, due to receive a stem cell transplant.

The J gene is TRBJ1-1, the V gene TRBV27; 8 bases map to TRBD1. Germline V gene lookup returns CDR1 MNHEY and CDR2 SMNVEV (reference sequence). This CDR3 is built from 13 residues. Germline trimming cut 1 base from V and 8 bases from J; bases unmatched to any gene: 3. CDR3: CASSLFGDREAFF. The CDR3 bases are TGTGCCAGCAGTTTATTCGGGGACAGGGAAGCTTTCTTT.

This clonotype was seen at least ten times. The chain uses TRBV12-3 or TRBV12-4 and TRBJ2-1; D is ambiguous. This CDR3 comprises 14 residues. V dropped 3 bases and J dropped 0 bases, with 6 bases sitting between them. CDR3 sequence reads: CASSLAGSYNEQFF. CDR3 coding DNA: TGTGCCAGCAGTTTGGCAGGCTCCTACAATGAGCAGTTCTTC.

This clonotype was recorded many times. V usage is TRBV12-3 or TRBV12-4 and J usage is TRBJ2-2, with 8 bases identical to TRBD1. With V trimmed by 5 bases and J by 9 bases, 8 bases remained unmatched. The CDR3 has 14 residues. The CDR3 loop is CASSPGTGARELFF. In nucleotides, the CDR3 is TGTGCCAGCAGTCCCGGGACAGGAGCGCGGGAGCTGTTTTTT.

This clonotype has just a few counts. DNA for the CDR3: TGCGCCAGCAGCACCGTCACAGGGGCGGGTGGAAACACCATATATTTT. It is translated as CASSTVTGAGGNTIYF. The chain employs TRBV5-1 and TRBJ1-3, with TRBD1 identical over 7 bases. This CDR3 region has 16 residues. J lost 3 bases, V lost 4 bases, and 10 bases had no gene match. In germline, CDR1 is SGHRS, CDR2 YFSETQ.

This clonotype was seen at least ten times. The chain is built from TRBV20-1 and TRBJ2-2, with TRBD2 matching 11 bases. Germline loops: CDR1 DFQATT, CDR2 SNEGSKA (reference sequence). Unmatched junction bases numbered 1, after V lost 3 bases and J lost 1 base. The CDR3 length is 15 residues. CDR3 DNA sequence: TGCAGTGCTAGCGGACTAGCGGGGAACACCGGGGAGCTGTTTTTT. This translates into CSASGLAGNTGELFF.

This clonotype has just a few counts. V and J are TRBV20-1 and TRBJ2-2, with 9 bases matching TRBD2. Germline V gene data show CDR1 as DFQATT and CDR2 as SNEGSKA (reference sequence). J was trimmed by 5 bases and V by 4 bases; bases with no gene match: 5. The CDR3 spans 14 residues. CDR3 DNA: TGCAGTGCTAAGTCTAGCGGGGATACCGGGGAGCTGTTTTTT. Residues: CSAKSSGDTGELFF.

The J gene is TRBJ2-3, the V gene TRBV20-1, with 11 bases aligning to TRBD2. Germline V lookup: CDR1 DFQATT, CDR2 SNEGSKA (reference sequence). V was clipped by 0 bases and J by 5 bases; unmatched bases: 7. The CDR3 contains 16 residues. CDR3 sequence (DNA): TGCAGTGCTAGAGATTCGGCTAGCGGGAGGAAAGATACGCAGTATTTT. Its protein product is CSARDSASGRKDTQYF.

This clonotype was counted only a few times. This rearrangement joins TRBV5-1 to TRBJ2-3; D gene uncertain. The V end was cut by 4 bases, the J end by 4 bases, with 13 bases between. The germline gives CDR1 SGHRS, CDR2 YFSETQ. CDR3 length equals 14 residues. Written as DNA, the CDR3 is TGCGCCAGCAGCCCGGACCCGAACGCAGATACGCAGTATTTT. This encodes CASSPDPNADTQYF.

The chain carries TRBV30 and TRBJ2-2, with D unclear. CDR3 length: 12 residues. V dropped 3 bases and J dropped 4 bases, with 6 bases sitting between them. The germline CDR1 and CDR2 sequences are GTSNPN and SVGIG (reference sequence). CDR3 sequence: CAWRQLTGELFF. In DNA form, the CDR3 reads TGTGCCTGGAGACAGCTCACCGGGGAGCTGTTTTTT.

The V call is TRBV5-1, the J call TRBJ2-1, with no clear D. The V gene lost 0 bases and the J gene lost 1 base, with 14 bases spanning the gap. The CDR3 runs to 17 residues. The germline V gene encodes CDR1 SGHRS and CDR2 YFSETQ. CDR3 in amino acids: CASSLAGSWESYNEQFF. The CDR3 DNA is TGCGCCAGCAGCTTGGCCGGTAGCTGGGAATCCTACAATGAGCAGTTCTTC.

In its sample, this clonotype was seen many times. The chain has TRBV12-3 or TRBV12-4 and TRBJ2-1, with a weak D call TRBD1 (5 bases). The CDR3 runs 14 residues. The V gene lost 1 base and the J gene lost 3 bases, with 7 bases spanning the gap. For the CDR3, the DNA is TGTGCCAGCAGTTTAGAGACAGTCTACAATGAGCAGTTCTTC. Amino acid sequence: CASSLETVYNEQFF.

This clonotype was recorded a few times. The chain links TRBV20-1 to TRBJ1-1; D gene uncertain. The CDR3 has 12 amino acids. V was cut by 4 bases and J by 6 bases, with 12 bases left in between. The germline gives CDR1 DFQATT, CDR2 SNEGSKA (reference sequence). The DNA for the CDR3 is TGCAGTGCTACTCTGGGCCCCGCTGAAGCTTTCTTT. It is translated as CSATLGPAEAFF.

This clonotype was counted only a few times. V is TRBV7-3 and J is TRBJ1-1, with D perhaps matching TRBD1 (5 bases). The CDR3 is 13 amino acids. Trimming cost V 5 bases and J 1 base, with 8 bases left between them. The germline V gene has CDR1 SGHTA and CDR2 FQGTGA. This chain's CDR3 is CASSVTGNTEAFF. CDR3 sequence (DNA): TGTGCCAGCAGCGTTACAGGGAACACTGAAGCTTTCTTT.

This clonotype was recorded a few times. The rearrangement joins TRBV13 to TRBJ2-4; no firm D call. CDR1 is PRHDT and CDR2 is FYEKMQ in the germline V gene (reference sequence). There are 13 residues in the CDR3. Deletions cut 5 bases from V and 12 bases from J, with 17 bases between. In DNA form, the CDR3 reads TGTGCCAGCAGCCCAGACCCGGACGGCCCTCAGTACTTC. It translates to CASSPDPDGPQYF. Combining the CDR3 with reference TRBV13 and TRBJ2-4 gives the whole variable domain AAGVIQSPRHLIKEKRETATLKCYPIPRHDTVYWYQQGPGQDPQFLISFYEKMQSDKGSIPDRFSAQQFSDYHSELNMSSLELGDSALYFCASSPDPDGPQYFGAGTRLSVL.

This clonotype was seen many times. CDR3 DNA: TGCAGTGCTAGGGTTACTTGGCGGGAGGGCTGGGATACGCAGTATTTT. Protein product: CSARVTWREGWDTQYF. The chain employs TRBV20-1 and TRBJ2-3, with TRBD2 matching over 9 bases. Per germline, CDR1 DFQATT and CDR2 SNEGSKA (reference sequence). J gave up 6 bases and V 3 bases, and 13 bases lay outside the gene matches. The CDR3 sequence is 16 residues long.

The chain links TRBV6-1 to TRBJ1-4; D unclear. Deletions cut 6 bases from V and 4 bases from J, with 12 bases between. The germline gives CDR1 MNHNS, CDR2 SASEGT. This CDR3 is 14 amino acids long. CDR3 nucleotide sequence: TGTGCCAGCAGCCTGGACGGACTTAATGAAAAACTGTTTTTT. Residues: CASSLDGLNEKLFF.

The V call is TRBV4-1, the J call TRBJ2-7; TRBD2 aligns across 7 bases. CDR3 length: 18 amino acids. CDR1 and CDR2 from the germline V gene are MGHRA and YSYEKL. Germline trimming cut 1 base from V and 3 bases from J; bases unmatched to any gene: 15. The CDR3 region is CASSQAIFMAGEGYEQYF. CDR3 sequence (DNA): TGCGCCAGCAGCCAAGCAATCTTTATGGCGGGAGAGGGCTACGAGCAGTACTTC.

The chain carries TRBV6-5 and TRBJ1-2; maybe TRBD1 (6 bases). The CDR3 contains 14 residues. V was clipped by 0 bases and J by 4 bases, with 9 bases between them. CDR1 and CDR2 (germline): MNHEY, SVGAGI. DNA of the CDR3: TGTGCCAGCAGTTACTCGAAGGGGGTCTATGGCTACACCTTC. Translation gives CASSYSKGVYGYTF.

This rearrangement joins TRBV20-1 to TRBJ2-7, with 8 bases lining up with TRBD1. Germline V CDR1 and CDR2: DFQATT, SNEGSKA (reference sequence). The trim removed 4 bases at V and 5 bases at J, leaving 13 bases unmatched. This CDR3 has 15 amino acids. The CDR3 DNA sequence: TGCAGTGCTATGGTGGTACGGACAGGGCCCGACGAGCAGTACTTC. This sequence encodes CSAMVVRTGPDEQYF.

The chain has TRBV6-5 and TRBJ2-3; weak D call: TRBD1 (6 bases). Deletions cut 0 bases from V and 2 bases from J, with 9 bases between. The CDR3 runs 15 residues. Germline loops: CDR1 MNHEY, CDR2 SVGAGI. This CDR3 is CASSYSTGHTDTQYF. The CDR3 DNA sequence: TGTGCCAGCAGTTACTCGACAGGACACACAGATACGCAGTATTTT.

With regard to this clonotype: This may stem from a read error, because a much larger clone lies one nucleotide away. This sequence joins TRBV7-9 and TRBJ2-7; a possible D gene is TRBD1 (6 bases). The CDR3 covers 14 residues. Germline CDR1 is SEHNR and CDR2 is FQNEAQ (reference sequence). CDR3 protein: CDSSFISRGYEQYF. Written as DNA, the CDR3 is TGTGACAGCAGCTTTATATCCAGGGGCTACGAGCAGTACTTC.

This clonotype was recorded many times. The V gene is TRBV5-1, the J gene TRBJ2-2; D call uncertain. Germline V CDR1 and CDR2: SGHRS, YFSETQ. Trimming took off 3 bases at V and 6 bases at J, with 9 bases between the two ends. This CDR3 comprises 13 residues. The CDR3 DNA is TGCGCCAGCAGCTCCTGGAAGGCCGGGGAGCTGTTTTTT. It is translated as CASSSWKAGELFF.

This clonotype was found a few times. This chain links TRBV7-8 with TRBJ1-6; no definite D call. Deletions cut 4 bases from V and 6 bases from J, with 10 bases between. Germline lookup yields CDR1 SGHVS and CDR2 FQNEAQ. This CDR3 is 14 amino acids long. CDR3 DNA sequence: TGTGCCAGCAGCTCGCTGTCGAGTAATTCACCCCTCCACTTT. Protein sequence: CASSSLSSNSPLHF. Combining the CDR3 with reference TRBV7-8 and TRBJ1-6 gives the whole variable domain GAGVSQSPRYKVAKRGQDVALRCDPISGHVSLFWYQQALGQGPEFLTYFQNEAQLDKSGLPSDRFFAERPEGSVSTLKIQRTQQEDSAVYLCASSSLSSNSPLHFGNGTRLTVT.

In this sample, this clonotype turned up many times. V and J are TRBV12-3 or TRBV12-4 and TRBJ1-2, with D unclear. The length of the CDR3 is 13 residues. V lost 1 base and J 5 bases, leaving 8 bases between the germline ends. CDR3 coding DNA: TGTGCCAGCAGTTTAGGGCCCGGTTATGGCTACACCTTC. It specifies CASSLGPGYGYTF.

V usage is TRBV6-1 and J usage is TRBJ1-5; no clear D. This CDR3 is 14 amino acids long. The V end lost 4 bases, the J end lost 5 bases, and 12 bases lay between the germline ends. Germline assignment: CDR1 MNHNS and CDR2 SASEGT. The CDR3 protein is CASSGSAEDQPQHF. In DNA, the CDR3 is TGTGCCAGCAGTGGGTCGGCAGAAGATCAGCCCCAGCATTTT.